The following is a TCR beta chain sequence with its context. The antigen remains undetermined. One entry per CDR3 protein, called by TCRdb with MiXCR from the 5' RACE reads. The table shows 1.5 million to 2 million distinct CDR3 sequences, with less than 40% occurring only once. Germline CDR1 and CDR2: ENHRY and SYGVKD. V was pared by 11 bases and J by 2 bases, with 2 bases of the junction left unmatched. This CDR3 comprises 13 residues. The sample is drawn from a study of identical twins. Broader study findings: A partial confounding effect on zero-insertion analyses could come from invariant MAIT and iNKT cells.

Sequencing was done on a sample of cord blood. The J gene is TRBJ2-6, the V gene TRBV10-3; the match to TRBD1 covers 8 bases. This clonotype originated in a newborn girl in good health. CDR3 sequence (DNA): TGTGCCGTACAGGGGGCTGGGGCCAACGTCCTGACTTTC. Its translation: CAVQGAGANVLTF.